The next 26 T cell receptor beta chains were all read from a single sample in a study of CD8+CD57+ T cells in acquired aplastic anemia. Sequenced patients had shown CD8+CD57+ cell expansion by flow cytometry. Genomic DNA provided the template from which TCR beta VDJ and CDR3 profiles were obtained. TCRdb re-derived calls from the reads in MiXCR, one entry per CDR3 protein. This sample has under 200,000 distinct CDR3 sequences, with around 48% found just once. Sequencing was performed on sorted CD4+, CD8+, or CD8+CD57+ T cells (not recorded which) from PBMCs. The receptors were gathered from a human donor with aplastic anemia.

This clonotype occurred many times. The chain employs TRBV7-3 and TRBJ2-5; weak D call: TRBD1 (6 bases). Trimming took off 5 bases at V and 5 bases at J, with 18 bases between the two ends. This CDR3 spans 15 amino acids. Looked up from germline, CDR1 is SGHTA and CDR2 is FQGTGA. The CDR3 nucleotides are TGTGCCAGCAGCCCGATGGGGGCCGTAGGGGAGACCCAGTACTTC. Encoded protein: CASSPMGAVGETQYF. The variable domain in full, with the rest retrieved from reference TRBV7-3 and TRBJ2-5, is GAGVSQTPSNKVTEKGKYVELRCDPISGHTALYWYRQSLGQGPEFLIYFQGTGAADDSGLPNDRFFAVRPEGSVSTLKIQRTERGDSAVYLCASSPMGAVGETQYFGPGTRLLVL.

This clonotype was counted once. The rearrangement joins TRBV10-3 to TRBJ2-7; D unclear. Germline CDR1 is ENHRY and CDR2 is SYGVKD. The CDR3 is 13 amino acids. Trimming left V 6 bases short and J 3 bases short, with 12 bases between. The CDR3 reads CAISPASFYEQYF. The CDR3 coding sequence is TGTGCCATCAGCCCTGCAAGCTTCTACGAGCAGTACTTC.

This clonotype has ten or more counts. The genes are TRBV20-1 and TRBJ1-6, with D uncertain. Germline lookup yields CDR1 DFQATT and CDR2 SNEGSKA (reference sequence). The CDR3 is 14 amino acids. V dropped 2 bases and J dropped 6 bases, with 11 bases sitting between them. The CDR3 is CSARRPDLNSPLHF. The DNA of the CDR3 is TGCAGTGCTAGAAGGCCGGATCTTAATTCACCCCTCCACTTT.

This clonotype was counted a few times. The chain carries TRBV11-2 and TRBJ2-2; 12 nucleotides line up with TRBD1. Germline V CDR1 and CDR2: SGHAT, FQNNGV. J was trimmed by 4 bases and V by 8 bases; bases with no gene match: 8. This CDR3 spans 16 amino acids. Here the CDR3 DNA reads TGTGCCAGCTCGGGACAGGGGGCCCCGAGCACCGGGGAGCTGTTTTTT. Translation gives CASSGQGAPSTGELFF. Supplemented by reference TRBV11-2 and TRBJ2-2, the full variable domain reads EAGVAQSPRYKIIEKRQSVAFWCNPISGHATLYWYQQILGQGPKLLIQFQNNGVVDDSQLPKDRFSAERLKGVDSTLKIQPAKLEDSAVYLCASSGQGAPSTGELFFGEGSRLTVL.

This clonotype appeared many times. Germline is not matched at one junction end, which may reflect a read error. V usage is TRBV7-7 and J usage is TRBJ2-2; 7 bases match TRBD1. The CDR3 contains 14 residues. CDR1 and CDR2 (germline): SSHAT, FNYEAQ (reference sequence). Written as DNA, the CDR3 is TGTGCTAGCAGCTTAGAGGGGGCGATCGGGGAGCTGTTTTTT. Encoded protein: CASSLEGAIGELFF.

There are many counts of this clonotype. The chain is built from TRBV4-2 and TRBJ1-6, with TRBD1 matching 7 bases. The CDR3 is 16 residues long. With V trimmed by 0 bases and J by 9 bases, 8 bases remained unmatched. Germline CDR1 LGHNA, CDR2 YNFKEQ. The CDR3 coding sequence is TGTGCCAGCAGCCAAGAGTCTCGGACAGGAGGTTCACCCCTCCACTTT. Translating gives CASSQESRTGGSPLHF.

This clonotype was counted ten times or more. The chain carries TRBV7-9 and TRBJ2-3; 9 bases map to TRBD2. Germline CDR1 and CDR2: SEHNR and FQNEAQ (reference sequence). The CDR3 totals 16 residues. The J segment lost 5 bases and the V segment lost 0 bases, leaving 6 bases of the junction unmatched. CDR3 sequence: CASSLAPLAGRDTQYF. The CDR3 nucleotides read TGTGCCAGCAGCTTAGCCCCTCTAGCGGGAAGAGATACGCAGTATTTT.

The chain joins TRBV2 to TRBJ1-5; D gene ambiguous. Germline loops: CDR1 SNHLY, CDR2 FYNNEI. V lost 4 bases and J lost 5, with 9 bases in between. The length of the CDR3 is 13 residues. CDR3 loop: CASSAIKDQPQHF. The CDR3 region has the DNA TGTGCCAGCAGTGCCATCAAAGATCAGCCCCAGCATTTT.

This chain's CDR3 is CASSLDTSGAYNEQFF. In DNA, the CDR3 is TGTGCCAGCAGCTTAGATACTAGCGGGGCCTACAATGAGCAGTTCTTC. V gene TRBV11-2 combines with J gene TRBJ2-1; 10 bases are a match to TRBD2. J was trimmed by 2 bases and V by 0 bases; bases with no gene match: 1. The CDR3 loop spans 16 amino acids. Per germline, CDR1 SGHAT and CDR2 FQNNGV.

Many counts were recorded for this clonotype. V is TRBV29-1 and J is TRBJ2-1; 7 bases are a match to TRBD2. The trim removed 6 bases at V and 8 bases at J, leaving 7 bases unmatched. CDR3 length: 12 residues. Per germline, CDR1 SQVTM and CDR2 ANQGSEA. The CDR3 protein is CSVRLAGDEQFF. The CDR3 region has the DNA TGCAGCGTAAGACTAGCCGGCGATGAGCAGTTCTTC.

The chain combines TRBV15 with TRBJ2-3; 7 nucleotides match TRBD2. Germline lookup yields CDR1 LNHNV and CDR2 YYDKDF (reference sequence). The CDR3 is 14 amino acids. Trimming at V came to 0 bases and at J to 11 bases, leaving 8 bases not matched to a gene. Here the CDR3 reads CATSRDRLAVGQYF. CDR3 nucleotide sequence: TGTGCCACCAGCAGAGATCGGCTAGCGGTAGGGCAGTATTTT. The full variable domain, rest sourced from reference TRBV15 and TRBJ2-3, is DAMVIQNPRYQVTQFGKPVTLSCSQTLNHNVMYWYQQKSSQAPKLLFHYYDKDFNNEADTPDNFQSRRPNTSFCFLDIRSPGLGDTAMYLCATSRDRLAVGQYFGPGTRLTVL.

This clonotype showed up just a few times. V and J are TRBV7-6 and TRBJ2-7; 7 bases agree with TRBD2. Germline CDR1 reads SGHVS; CDR2 reads FNYEAQ. Trimming cost V 5 bases and J 6 bases; bases outside gene matches: 4. This CDR3 comprises 12 residues. The DNA for the CDR3 is TGTGCCAGCAGCCACCCGGGAGGCGAGCAGTACTTC. Encoded protein: CASSHPGGEQYF.

The chain is built from TRBV4-2 and TRBJ2-3, with 12 bases lining up with TRBD2. Trimming cost V 5 bases and J 4 bases; bases outside gene matches: 7. The CDR3 runs 16 residues. Looked up from germline, CDR1 is LGHNA and CDR2 is YNFKEQ. The CDR3 loop reads CASSASGGALADTQYF. The CDR3 DNA is TGTGCCAGCAGCGCTAGCGGGGGGGCCTTGGCAGATACGCAGTATTTT.

This clonotype was detected only once. The chain's CDR3 is CASSLGGWETQYF. CDR3 nucleotide sequence: TGTGCCAGCAGCCTCGGGGGCTGGGAGACCCAGTACTTC. The chain couples TRBV2 to TRBJ2-5, with D possibly being TRBD1 or TRBD2 (6 bases each). CDR1 and CDR2 (germline): SNHLY, FYNNEI. The CDR3 is 13 amino acids. The V and J ends lost 6 bases and 5 bases respectively, with 13 bases between them.

The V call is TRBV20-1, the J call TRBJ1-5, with unresolved D. The CDR3 is made up of 15 amino acids. CDR1 and CDR2 from the germline V gene are DFQATT and SNEGSKA (reference sequence). Deletions cut 3 bases from V and 0 bases from J, with 12 bases between. The CDR3 region has the DNA TGCAGTGCTAGTAGTTTTACTTATAGCAATCAGCCCCAGCATTTT. This gives the protein CSASSFTYSNQPQHF.

This clonotype showed up just a few times. This chain joins TRBV28 and TRBJ1-1, with 8 bases identical to TRBD1. The J segment lost 1 base and the V segment lost 2 bases, leaving 6 bases of the junction unmatched. The CDR3 sequence is 16 residues long. Germline values: CDR1 MDHEN, CDR2 SYDVKM. In DNA form, the CDR3 reads TGTGCCAGCAGTTTACCAGGACAGGGTCCGAACACTGAAGCTTTCTTT. Protein: CASSLPGQGPNTEAFF.

This clonotype occurred many times. V usage is TRBV20-1 and J usage is TRBJ2-1; 11 positions agree with TRBD2. The length of the CDR3 is 17 residues. The germline V gene has CDR1 DFQATT and CDR2 SNEGSKA (reference sequence). J was trimmed by 5 bases and V by 7 bases; bases with no gene match: 16. Here the CDR3 reads CSVQGTSGNQLNNEQFF. The DNA for the CDR3 is TGCAGTGTACAAGGGACTAGCGGAAACCAACTTAACAATGAGCAGTTCTTC.

This rearrangement joins TRBV2 to TRBJ1-5; tentatively, D is TRBD1 (5 bases). The CDR3 spans 14 residues. The germline V gene has CDR1 SNHLY and CDR2 FYNNEI. Trimming removed 2 bases at V and 2 bases at J, with 7 bases between. CDR3 in DNA: TGTGCCAGCAGTGAACAGGGCGGCAATCAGCCCCAGCATTTT. Its translation: CASSEQGGNQPQHF.

With respect to this clonotype: Since the CDR3 does not end with the conserved phenylalanine or tryptophan, this likely comes from a read error. No DNA is shown, since the ends of the CDR3 on it are uncertain; the CDR3 is the one TCRdb lists. The chain is built from TRBV7-9 and TRBJ1-1. The length of the CDR3 is 11 amino acids, counting both ends. The V gene's germline CDR1 is SEHNR and CDR2 FQNEAQ (reference sequence). CDR3 in amino acids: CASSLATVFTL.

This clonotype was picked up a small number of times. A much larger clone differs from this one at a single base, so this may be a read error. The CDR3 ends on some other residue instead of the conserved phenylalanine or tryptophan, so this is likely a read error. The rearrangement joins TRBV20-1 to TRBJ2-5; D remains unclear. Germline CDR1 reads DFQATT; CDR2 reads SNEGSKA (reference sequence). V was cut by 0 bases and J by 1 base, with 9 bases left in between. This CDR3 contains 14 residues. The CDR3 region is CSARDPGPQETQYS. As DNA, the CDR3 is TGCAGTGCTAGAGATCCAGGTCCCCAAGAGACCCAGTACTCC.

This chain joins TRBV15 and TRBJ2-1, with 8 bases fitting TRBD2. Germline-derived CDR1 and CDR2 are LNHNV and YYDKDF (reference sequence). The CDR3 extends over 15 amino acids. With 1 base clipped from V and 3 bases from J, the junction kept 2 bases outside the gene matches. The CDR3 nucleotides are TGTGCCACCAGCAGAGCCGGGGGGGACTACAATGAGCAGTTCTTC. Protein sequence: CATSRAGGDYNEQFF.

This clonotype has a count of ten or more. The chain recombines TRBV12-3 or TRBV12-4 with TRBJ1-6; the D is unclear. The V and J ends lost 5 bases and 7 bases respectively, with 12 bases between them. The CDR3 has 14 residues. The chain's CDR3 is CASSITTGNSPLHF. The CDR3, as DNA: TGTGCCAGCAGTATCACGACGGGGAATTCACCCCTCCACTTT.

This clonotype has ten or more counts. The chain combines TRBV28 with TRBJ2-7, with D possibly TRBD1 on 6 matching bases. The CDR3 has 15 amino acids. Trimming removed 5 bases from V and 3 bases from J, with 17 bases in between. Germline CDR1 is MDHEN and CDR2 is SYDVKM. The CDR3 loop reads CASSPQDSTYYEQYF. The CDR3 DNA reads as TGTGCCAGCAGTCCCCAGGACAGTACCTACTACGAGCAGTACTTC.

The chain combines TRBV15 with TRBJ1-2; 10 positions agree with TRBD1. The CDR3 extends over 15 amino acids. The V and J ends lost 5 bases and 3 bases, in that order; junction bases with no gene match: 6. The germline CDR1 and CDR2 sequences are LNHNV and YYDKDF (reference sequence). The CDR3 coding sequence is TGTGCCACCAGCGTAGGACAGGGGGGATACTATGGCTACACCTTC. Protein product: CATSVGQGGYYGYTF.

Of note for this clonotype: The CDR3 carries no conserved terminal phenylalanine or tryptophan, so it likely arises from a read error. No DNA is shown, since the ends of the CDR3 on it are uncertain; the CDR3 is the one TCRdb lists. The chain has TRBV24-1 and TRBJ2-2; the table's D call, TRBD2, has no DNA check behind it. In germline, CDR1 is KGHDR, CDR2 SFDVKD. The CDR3 is 8 residues long, ends included. The CDR3 protein is CATGPSGS.

This clonotype was counted a few times. The chain uses TRBV27 and TRBJ1-2; D is possibly TRBD1 (5 bases). This CDR3 is built from 15 residues. Germline V gives CDR1 MNHEY, CDR2 SMNVEV (reference sequence). The V end lost 6 bases, the J end lost 6 bases, and 20 bases lay between the germline ends. This CDR3 reads CASSLGVRGVNGYTF. The CDR3 DNA follows: TGTGCCAGCAGCTTGGGTGTAAGGGGTGTTAATGGCTACACCTTC.